These 28 T cell receptor beta chains came from one sample sequenced in a study of cytotoxic CD8 clonotypes in ibrutinib-treated CLL. The table came from immunoSEQ multiplex PCR; TCRdb's copy has only in-frame clones and leaves some out. The data contain some 300,000 clones, almost 80% of them seen just once; the ten biggest clones take up 5.5% to 8%. The specimen was PBMCs, collected before ibrutinib treatment. The receptor set was obtained from a human donor with chronic lymphocytic leukemia.

Comments on this clone: Other DNA sequences in this specimen translate into the identical CDR3. The chain recombines TRBV30 with TRBJ2-5, with 11 positions matching TRBD2. The CDR3 is 13 amino acids. V dropped 4 bases and J dropped 3; count of bases not matched to a gene: 1. The V gene's germline CDR1 is GTSNPN and CDR2 SVGIG (reference sequence). This CDR3 reads CAWTGLAEETQYF. CDR3 DNA: TGTGCCTGGACGGGACTAGCGGAAGAGACCCAGTACTTC.

This sequence joins TRBV5-4 and TRBJ1-1, with no clear D. Germline V gene data show CDR1 as SGHNT and CDR2 as YYREEE (reference sequence). This CDR3 comprises 12 residues. V was shortened by 2 bases and J by 4 bases, with 6 bases between the two germline ends. CDR3: CASSFRGTEAFF. CDR3 nucleotide sequence: TGTGCCAGCAGCTTTCGCGGCACTGAAGCTTTCTTT.

The rearrangement joins TRBV6-5 to TRBJ1-2, with 7 bases fitting TRBD1. In germline, CDR1 is MNHEY, CDR2 SVGAGI. The CDR3 covers 13 residues. The V gene end was trimmed by 0 bases and the J gene end by 8 bases; junction bases not matched to a gene: 3. CDR3 amino acids: CASSYSRGQGYTF. CDR3 nucleotides: TGTGCCAGCAGTTACTCGAGGGGGCAAGGCTACACCTTC.

This sequence joins TRBV29-1 and TRBJ2-7; 8 nucleotides line up with TRBD1. The J segment lost 6 bases and the V segment lost 3 bases, leaving 4 bases of the junction unmatched. This CDR3 contains 12 residues. Germline CDR1 and CDR2: SQVTM and ANQGSEA. CDR3 in amino acids: CSVDRGPSEQYF. In DNA form, the CDR3 reads TGCAGCGTTGACAGGGGGCCGTCCGAGCAGTACTTC.

V and J are TRBV30 and TRBJ2-5; 7 nucleotides line up with TRBD2. With 7 bases clipped from V and 2 bases from J, the junction kept 16 bases outside the gene matches. Germline-derived CDR1 and CDR2 are GTSNPN and SVGIG (reference sequence). This CDR3 spans 16 amino acids. CDR3 in amino acids: CAFSREVVAAQETQYF. The CDR3 DNA reads as TGTGCCTTCTCCCGGGAGGTGGTAGCGGCTCAAGAGACCCAGTACTTC.

The chain joins TRBV5-1 to TRBJ2-5; no firm D call. CDR3 size: 13 residues. V was clipped by 0 bases and J by 5 bases, with 8 bases between them. Germline CDR1 reads SGHRS; CDR2 reads YFSETQ. For the CDR3, the DNA is TGCGCCAGCAGCTTGGTTACAGAGGAGACCCAGTACTTC. Its translation: CASSLVTEETQYF.

J is TRBJ2-3 and V is TRBV28, with a weak D call TRBD1 (5 bases). The CDR3 runs to 12 residues. CDR1 is MDHEN, CDR2 SYDVKM, per germline. The ends were cut back, 6 bases at V and 6 bases at J, with 10 bases in the middle. The CDR3 here is CASSLSGDTQYF. CDR3 DNA: TGTGCCAGCAGCCTATCAGGGGATACGCAGTATTTT.

The J gene is TRBJ2-7, the V gene TRBV27; D is perhaps TRBD2 (6 bases). Germline lookup yields CDR1 MNHEY and CDR2 SMNVEV (reference sequence). The CDR3 is 16 amino acids. The V end lost 2 bases, the J end lost 3 bases, and 17 bases lay between the germline ends. The CDR3 sequence is CASSLAASVSIYEQYF. The CDR3 region has the DNA TGTGCCAGCAGTTTAGCCGCTAGCGTCTCAATCTACGAGCAGTACTTC.

The V gene is TRBV11-3, the J gene TRBJ2-5; no definite D call. Germline CDR1 reads SGHNT; CDR2 reads YENEEA. The CDR3 consists of 13 residues. The V gene lost 2 bases and the J gene lost 5 bases, with 9 bases spanning the gap. The CDR3 region is CASSLRIGETQYF. The CDR3, as DNA: TGTGCCAGCAGCTTACGGATAGGGGAGACCCAGTACTTC.

The rearrangement joins TRBV6-4 to TRBJ2-7; no firm D call. Trimming took 2 bases from V and 0 from J, leaving 17 bases between them. The CDR3 consists of 17 residues. Germline assignment: CDR1 MRHNA and CDR2 SNTAGT. This chain's CDR3 is CASSDPWGPTTSYEQYF. CDR3 sequence (DNA): TGTGCCAGCAGTGACCCGTGGGGTCCCACAACCTCCTACGAGCAGTACTTC.

This chain connects TRBV5-1 to TRBJ1-1, with 7 nucleotides matching TRBD1. The germline V gene has CDR1 SGHRS and CDR2 YFSETQ. Germline trimming cut 4 bases from V and 8 bases from J; bases unmatched to any gene: 5. This CDR3 is built from 12 residues. CDR3 in DNA: TGCGCCAGCAGCGGTGGGACAGAAGAAGCTTTCTTT. Its translation is CASSGGTEEAFF.

This clone was observed a single time. This chain links TRBV4-3 with TRBJ2-1; 8 nucleotides match TRBD1. Looked up from germline, CDR1 is LGHNA and CDR2 is YSLEER. The CDR3 loop spans 14 amino acids. J gave up 9 bases and V 1 base, and 5 bases lay outside the gene matches. CDR3 in DNA: TGCGCCAGCAGCCAAGCCGCAGGGGGCCTTGAGCAGTTCTTC. Translating gives CASSQAAGGLEQFF.

This sequence joins TRBV27 and TRBJ2-1; TRBD2 aligns across 10 bases. Germline V CDR1 and CDR2: MNHEY, SMNVEV (reference sequence). The CDR3 consists of 17 residues. Trimming removed 5 bases from V and 0 bases from J; junction bases left unmatched: 7. CDR3: CASSRVAGGHSYNEQFF. CDR3 sequence (DNA): TGTGCCAGCAGTCGAGTAGCGGGAGGCCACTCCTACAATGAGCAGTTCTTC.

This chain uses TRBV27 with TRBJ1-5; unclear D gene. The CDR3 runs 12 residues. V dropped 6 bases and J dropped 4 bases, with 7 bases sitting between them. Germline CDR1 and CDR2: MNHEY and SMNVEV (reference sequence). CDR3 loop: CASSELNQPQHF. CDR3 DNA: TGTGCCAGCAGCGAATTGAATCAGCCCCAGCATTTT.

J is TRBJ2-2 and V is TRBV10-1; TRBD2 might be the D (5 bases). Germline lookup yields CDR1 WNHNN and CDR2 SYGVQD (reference sequence). V lost 5 bases to trimming and J lost 0 bases, with 13 bases between them. The CDR3 sequence is 16 residues long. The CDR3 sequence: CASSQLSGANTGELFF. CDR3 DNA: TGCGCCAGCAGTCAACTGAGCGGCGCGAACACCGGGGAGCTGTTTTTT.

The CDR3 region has the DNA TGCGCCAGCAGTGGGGGACAGGGATGGACCTACGAGCAGTACTTC. Translation gives CASSGGQGWTYEQYF. V is TRBV10-2 and J is TRBJ2-7, with 9 bases fitting TRBD1. Germline CDR1 and CDR2: WSHSY and SAAADI. The CDR3 loop spans 15 amino acids. V shed 4 bases and J 2 bases; nucleotides not matched to a gene: 6.

The chain carries TRBV9 and TRBJ2-5, with 10 bases matching TRBD1. V lost 2 bases and J lost 2; bases outside the gene matches: 9. The CDR3 runs to 17 residues. Per the germline V gene, CDR1 is SGDLS and CDR2 is YYNGEE. Here the CDR3 DNA reads TGTGCCAGCAGCGTCTGGACAGGGGGGTTGTTACAAGAGACCCAGTACTTC. It codes for CASSVWTGGLLQETQYF. Combining the CDR3 with reference TRBV9 and TRBJ2-5 gives the whole variable domain DSGVTQTPKHLITATGQRVTLRCSPRSGDLSVYWYQQSLDQGLQFLIQYYNGEERAKGNILERFSAQQFPDLHSELNLSSLELGDSALYFCASSVWTGGLLQETQYFGPGTRLLVL.

The V call is TRBV5-5, the J call TRBJ2-5; D may correspond to TRBD1 or TRBD2 (7 bases each). CDR1 is SGHKS, CDR2 YYEKEE, per germline (reference sequence). The V end was cut by 0 bases, the J end by 5 bases, with 14 bases between. The CDR3 is 15 residues long. The CDR3 loop is CASSLAPQGGETQYF. CDR3 nucleotide sequence: TGTGCCAGCAGCTTGGCCCCGCAGGGGGGGGAGACCCAGTACTTC.

The CDR3 sequence: CASSPARPRTYEQYF. Here the CDR3 DNA reads TGTGCCAGCAGCCCCGCCCGTCCACGAACCTACGAGCAGTACTTC. The chain carries TRBV5-6 and TRBJ2-7; no firm D call. The CDR3 consists of 15 residues. Trimming took 4 bases from V and 2 from J, leaving 16 bases between them. Germline CDR1 is SGHDT and CDR2 is YYEEEE. Looking up the rest from reference TRBV5-6 and TRBJ2-7 gives the full variable domain: DAGVTQSPTHLIKTRGQQVTLRCSPKSGHDTVSWYQQALGQGPQFIFQYYEEEERQRGNFPDRFSGHQFPNYSSELNVNALLLGDSALYLCASSPARPRTYEQYFGPGTRLTVT.

This chain uses TRBV7-3 with TRBJ2-1; no clear D. Germline CDR1 is SGHTA and CDR2 is FQGTGA. Trimming removed 5 bases from V and 5 bases from J, with 10 bases in between. This CDR3 region has 13 residues. CDR3 residues: CASSTRAHNEQFF. The CDR3 coding sequence is TGTGCCAGCAGCACACGGGCCCACAATGAGCAGTTCTTC. Full variable domain (rest looked up from reference TRBV7-3 and TRBJ2-1): GAGVSQTPSNKVTEKGKYVELRCDPISGHTALYWYRQSLGQGPEFLIYFQGTGAADDSGLPNDRFFAVRPEGSVSTLKIQRTERGDSAVYLCASSTRAHNEQFFGPGTRLTVL.

The gene calls are TRBV6-4 and TRBJ1-5; D is unclear. Germline CDR1 is MRHNA and CDR2 is SNTAGT. CDR3 length: 15 amino acids. V was trimmed by 5 bases and J by 2 bases, leaving 13 bases between them. This CDR3 is CASSITSDGNQPQHF. CDR3 nucleotides: TGTGCCAGCAGTATTACATCCGACGGCAATCAGCCCCAGCATTTT.

The chain recombines TRBV7-6 with TRBJ2-7; D is ambiguous. In germline, CDR1 is SGHVS, CDR2 FNYEAQ. CDR3 length: 16 amino acids. Trimming cost V 1 base and J 6 bases, with 19 bases left between them. The chain's CDR3 is CASSLGTLPRSSEQYF. The CDR3 bases are TGTGCCAGCAGCTTAGGCACCCTCCCCCGCAGCAGCGAGCAGTACTTC.

The chain couples TRBV19 to TRBJ1-2; perhaps TRBD1 as D (5 bases). Trimming stripped 6 bases from V and 4 bases from J, with 15 bases between. Germline V gene data show CDR1 as LNHDA and CDR2 as SQIVND (reference sequence). This CDR3 has 14 residues. The CDR3 here is CASRRTHGGYGYTF. The CDR3 coding sequence is TGTGCCAGTAGGCGGACGCACGGGGGCTATGGCTACACCTTC. Together with reference TRBV19 and TRBJ1-2, the CDR3 gives the full variable domain: DGGITQSPKYLFRKEGQNVTLSCEQNLNHDAMYWYRQDPGQGLRLIYYSQIVNDFQKGDIAEGYSVSREKKESFPLTVTSAQKNPTAFYLCASRRTHGGYGYTFGSGTRLTVV.

This chain uses TRBV4-3 with TRBJ2-3; 7 bases are a match to TRBD2. J gave up 6 bases and V 4 bases, and 7 bases lay outside the gene matches. Germline V lookup: CDR1 LGHNA, CDR2 YSLEER. The CDR3 is made up of 14 amino acids. The CDR3 is CASSPGTILDTQYF. In DNA, the CDR3 is TGCGCCAGCAGCCCCGGGACTATCTTGGATACGCAGTATTTT.

The chain carries TRBV25-1 and TRBJ2-3, with D possibly matching TRBD1 (6 bases). This CDR3 contains 13 residues. V was shortened by 5 bases and J by 3 bases, with 9 bases between the two germline ends. Germline-derived CDR1 and CDR2 are MGHDK and SYGVNS. The CDR3 DNA is TGTGCCAGCAGTCGCCAGGGGACAGATACGCAGTATTTT. This gives the protein CASSRQGTDTQYF.

The chain recombines TRBV15 with TRBJ1-5; tentatively, D is TRBD1 (6 bases). The CDR3 is 14 residues long. Trimming left V 4 bases short and J 4 bases short, with 11 bases between. CDR1 is LNHNV, CDR2 YYDKDF, per germline (reference sequence). CDR3 sequence reads: CATSNDRFNQPQHF. The CDR3 DNA sequence: TGTGCCACCAGCAACGACAGGTTTAATCAGCCCCAGCATTTT.

The CDR3 here is CASSVAQGMADTQYF. The CDR3 coding sequence is TGTGCCAGCAGCGTAGCTCAAGGAATGGCAGATACGCAGTATTTT. The J gene is TRBJ2-3, the V gene TRBV9; no definite D call. With 0 bases removed from V and 4 bases from J, the gap between germline ends came to 12 bases. Germline loops: CDR1 SGDLS, CDR2 YYNGEE. The CDR3 runs to 15 residues.

The rearrangement joins TRBV9 to TRBJ1-3; D remains ambiguous. V gave up 2 bases and J gave up 3 bases, with 3 bases separating them. The CDR3 length is 12 residues. Germline V gene data show CDR1 as SGDLS and CDR2 as YYNGEE. The CDR3 bases are TGTGCCAGCAGCGTCTTTGGAAACACCATATATTTT. Encoded protein: CASSVFGNTIYF. Using reference TRBV9 and TRBJ1-3 for the parts outside the CDR3, the full variable domain is DSGVTQTPKHLITATGQRVTLRCSPRSGDLSVYWYQQSLDQGLQFLIQYYNGEERAKGNILERFSAQQFPDLHSELNLSSLELGDSALYFCASSVFGNTIYFGEGSWLTVV.